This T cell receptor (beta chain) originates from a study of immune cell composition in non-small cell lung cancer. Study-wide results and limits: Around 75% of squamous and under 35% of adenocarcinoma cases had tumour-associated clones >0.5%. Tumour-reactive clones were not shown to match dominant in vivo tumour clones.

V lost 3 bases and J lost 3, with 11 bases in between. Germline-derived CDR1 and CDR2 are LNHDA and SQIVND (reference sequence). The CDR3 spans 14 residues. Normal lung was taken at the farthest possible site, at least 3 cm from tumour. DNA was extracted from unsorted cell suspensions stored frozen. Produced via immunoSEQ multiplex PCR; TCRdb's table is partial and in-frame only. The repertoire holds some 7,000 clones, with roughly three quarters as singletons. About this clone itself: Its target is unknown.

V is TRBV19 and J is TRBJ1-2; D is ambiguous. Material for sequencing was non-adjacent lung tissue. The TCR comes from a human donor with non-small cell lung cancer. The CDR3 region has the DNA TGTGCCAGTAGTATCGGCAGGCGGGACTATGGCTACACCTTC. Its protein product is CASSIGRRDYGYTF.